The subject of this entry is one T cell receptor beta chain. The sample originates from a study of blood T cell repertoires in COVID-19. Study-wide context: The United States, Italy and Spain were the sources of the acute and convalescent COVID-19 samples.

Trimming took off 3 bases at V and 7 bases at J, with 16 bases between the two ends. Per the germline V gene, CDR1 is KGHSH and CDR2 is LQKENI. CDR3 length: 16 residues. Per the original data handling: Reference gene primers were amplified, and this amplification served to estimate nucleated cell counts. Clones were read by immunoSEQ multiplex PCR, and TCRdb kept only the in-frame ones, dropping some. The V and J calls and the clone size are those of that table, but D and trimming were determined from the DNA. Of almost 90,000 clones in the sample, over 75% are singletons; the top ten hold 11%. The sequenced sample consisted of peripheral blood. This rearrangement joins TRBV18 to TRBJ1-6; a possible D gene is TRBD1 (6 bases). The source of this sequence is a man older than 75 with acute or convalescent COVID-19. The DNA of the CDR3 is TGTGCCAGCTCACCCTTCGGACAGAACACAAATTCACCCCTCCACTTT. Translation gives CASSPFGQNTNSPLHF.